Presented here are 3 T cell receptor beta chains from one specimen sequenced in a study of breast tumors, draining lymph nodes, adjacent tissues. Via MiXCR, TCRdb re-called the multiplex PCR reads, giving one row per CDR3 protein. The sample has some 120,000 distinct CDR3 sequences; 15% to 20% are singletons. Axillary draining lymph nodes of breast cancer patients supplied the node samples. The sample taken for sequencing was axillary lymph node tissue. The receptor source for this set is a female donor with breast cancer. Some clones in this sample may be carry-over from other donors' samples.

The count of this clonotype is one. A much more abundant neighbour one base away suggests this may be a read error. The rearrangement links TRBV5-1 to TRBJ2-5, with no clear D. Germline CDR1 is SGHRS and CDR2 is YFSETQ. With 1 base removed from V and 6 bases from J, the gap between germline ends came to 13 bases. The length of the CDR3 is 14 residues. In nucleotides, the CDR3 is TGCGCCAGCAGCTTGACCAGCGAAGAACAGACCCAGTACTTC. It translates to CASSLTSEEQTQYF.

This clonotype was picked up a small number of times. The chain recombines TRBV28 with TRBJ1-4; the match to TRBD1 covers 7 bases. Germline CDR1 MDHEN, CDR2 SYDVKM. Trimming cost V 6 bases and J 5 bases; bases outside gene matches: 12. The length of the CDR3 is 16 residues. In DNA form, the CDR3 reads TGTGCCAGCAGGACCTCGACAGGGATAAAGAATGAAAAACTGTTTTTT. This encodes CASRTSTGIKNEKLFF. The full variable domain, completed using reference TRBV28 and TRBJ1-4, is DVKVTQSSRYLVKRTGEKVFLECVQDMDHENMFWYRQDPGLGLRLIYFSYDVKMKEKGDIPEGYSVSREKKERFSLILESASTNQTSMYLCASRTSTGIKNEKLFFGSGTQLSVL.

This clonotype was observed many times. This chain connects TRBV20-1 to TRBJ2-7, with 9 bases that match TRBD2. In germline, CDR1 is DFQATT, CDR2 SNEGSKA (reference sequence). With V trimmed by 3 bases and J by 5 bases, 5 bases remained unmatched. CDR3 length: 13 residues. The DNA for the CDR3 is TGCAGTGCTAGTAGCGGGAGTTTCCACGAGCAGTACTTC. Translated, it gives CSASSGSFHEQYF.